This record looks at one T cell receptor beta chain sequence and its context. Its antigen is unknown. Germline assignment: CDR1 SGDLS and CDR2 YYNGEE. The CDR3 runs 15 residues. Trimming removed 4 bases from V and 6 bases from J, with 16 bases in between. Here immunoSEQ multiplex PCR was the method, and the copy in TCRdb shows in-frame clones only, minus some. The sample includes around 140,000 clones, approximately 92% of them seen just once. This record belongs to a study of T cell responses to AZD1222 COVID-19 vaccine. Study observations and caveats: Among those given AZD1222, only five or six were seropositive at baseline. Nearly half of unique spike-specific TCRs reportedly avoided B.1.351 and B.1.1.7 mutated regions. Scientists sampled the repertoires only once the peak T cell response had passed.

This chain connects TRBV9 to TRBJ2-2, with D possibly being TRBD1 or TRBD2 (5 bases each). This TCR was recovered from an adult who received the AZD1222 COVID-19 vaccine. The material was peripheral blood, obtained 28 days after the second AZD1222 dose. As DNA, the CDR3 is TGTGCCAGCAGCTTTGTCGGGACGGGCGCCGGGGAGCTGTTTTTT. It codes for CASSFVGTGAGELFF.